The text below deals with one T cell receptor beta chain. Its antigen remains unknown. The data were obtained in a study of OX40 agonist ivuxolimab in advanced cancers. Study as a whole: The patients received agonistic anti-OX40 (CD134) antibody ivuxolimab. Findings of the study overall: Clonal expansion from baseline to week 6 occurred in both CD4+ and CD8+ T cells.

The germline gives CDR1 SEHNR, CDR2 FQNEAQ (reference sequence). CDR3 length: 16 residues. V was cut by 2 bases and J by 8 bases, with 18 bases left in between. Repertoires were generated with immunoSEQ multiplex PCR, while TCRdb's copy carries only in-frame clones and drops some. The data contain some 41,000 clones, around 89% of them singletons. Blood samples were obtained at baseline, cycle 4 day 1, and cycle 7 day 1. This receptor was identified in an adult with an advanced solid tumor such as melanoma, head and neck, liver or kidney cancer. This chain joins TRBV7-9 and TRBJ1-4; TRBD1 might be the D (5 bases). The specimen was CD4+ or CD8+ T cells sorted from blood, collected in a trial of the OX40 agonist ivuxolimab. The CDR3 DNA reads as TGTGCCAGCAGCTTACCCAGGGCTGAGAGAGAAGAAAAACTGTTTTTT. Its protein product is CASSLPRAEREEKLFF.